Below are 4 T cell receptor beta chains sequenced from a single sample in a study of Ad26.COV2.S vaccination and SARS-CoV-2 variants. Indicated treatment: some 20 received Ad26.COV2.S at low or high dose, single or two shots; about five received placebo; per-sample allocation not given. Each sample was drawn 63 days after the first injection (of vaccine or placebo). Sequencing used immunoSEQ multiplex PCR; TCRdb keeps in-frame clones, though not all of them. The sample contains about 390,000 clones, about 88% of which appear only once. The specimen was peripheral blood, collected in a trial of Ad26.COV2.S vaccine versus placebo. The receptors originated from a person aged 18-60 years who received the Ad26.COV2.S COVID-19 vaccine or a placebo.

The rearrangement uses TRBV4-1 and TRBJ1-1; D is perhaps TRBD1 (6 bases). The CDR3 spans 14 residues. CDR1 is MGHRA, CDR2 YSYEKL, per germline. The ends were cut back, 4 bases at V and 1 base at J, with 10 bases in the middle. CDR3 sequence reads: CASSPPDRNTEAFF. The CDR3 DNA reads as TGCGCCAGCAGCCCCCCGGACAGGAACACTGAAGCTTTCTTT.

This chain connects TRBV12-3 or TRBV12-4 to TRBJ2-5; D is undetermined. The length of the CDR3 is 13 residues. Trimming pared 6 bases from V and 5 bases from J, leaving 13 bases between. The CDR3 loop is CASSQILWETQYF. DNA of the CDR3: TGTGCCAGCAGCCAGATACTATGGGAGACCCAGTACTTC.

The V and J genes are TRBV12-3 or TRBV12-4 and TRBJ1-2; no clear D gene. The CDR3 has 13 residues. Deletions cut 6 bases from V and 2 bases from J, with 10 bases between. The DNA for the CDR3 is TGTGCCAGCAGCCTTAATATAAACTATGGCTACACCTTC. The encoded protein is CASSLNINYGYTF.

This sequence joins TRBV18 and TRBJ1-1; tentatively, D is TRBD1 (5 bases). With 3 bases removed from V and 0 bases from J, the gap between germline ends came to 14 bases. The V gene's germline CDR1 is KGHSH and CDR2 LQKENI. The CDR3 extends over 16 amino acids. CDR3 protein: CASSPERGALNTEAFF. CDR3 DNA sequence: TGTGCCAGCTCACCCGAGAGGGGTGCCTTGAACACTGAAGCTTTCTTT. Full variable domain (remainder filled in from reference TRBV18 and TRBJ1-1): NAGVMQNPRHLVRRRGQEARLRCSPMKGHSHVYWYRQLPEEGLKFMVYLQKENIIDESGMPKERFSAEFPKEGPSILRIQQVVRGDSAAYFCASSPERGALNTEAFFGQGTRLTVV.